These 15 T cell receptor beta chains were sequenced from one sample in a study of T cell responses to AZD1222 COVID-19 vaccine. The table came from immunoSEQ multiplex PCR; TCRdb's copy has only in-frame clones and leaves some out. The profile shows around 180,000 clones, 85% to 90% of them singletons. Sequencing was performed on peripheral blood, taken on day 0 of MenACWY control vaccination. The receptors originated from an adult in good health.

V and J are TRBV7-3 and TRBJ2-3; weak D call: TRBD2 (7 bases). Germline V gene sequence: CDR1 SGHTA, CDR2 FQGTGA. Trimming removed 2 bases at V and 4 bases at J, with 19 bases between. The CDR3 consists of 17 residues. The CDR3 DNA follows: TGTGCCAGCAGCTTAGTAGGGGGGGAGTGGACAGCAGATACGCAGTATTTT. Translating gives CASSLVGGEWTADTQYF.

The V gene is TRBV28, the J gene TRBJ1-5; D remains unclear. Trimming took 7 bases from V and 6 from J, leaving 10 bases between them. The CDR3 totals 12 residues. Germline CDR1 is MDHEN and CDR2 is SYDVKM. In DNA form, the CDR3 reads TGTGCCAGCACACGAGGGATTCAGCCCCAGCATTTT. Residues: CASTRGIQPQHF.

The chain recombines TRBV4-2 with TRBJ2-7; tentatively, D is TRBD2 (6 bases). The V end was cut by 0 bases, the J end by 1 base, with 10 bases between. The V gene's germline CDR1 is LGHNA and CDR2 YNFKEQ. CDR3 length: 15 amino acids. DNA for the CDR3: TGTGCCAGCAGCCAAGATTTGGGAGGATCCTACGAGCAGTACTTC. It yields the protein CASSQDLGGSYEQYF.

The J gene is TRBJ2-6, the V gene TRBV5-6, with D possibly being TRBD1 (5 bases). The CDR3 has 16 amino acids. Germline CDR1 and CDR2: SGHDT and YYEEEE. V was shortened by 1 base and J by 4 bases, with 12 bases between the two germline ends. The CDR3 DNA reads TGTGCCAGCAGCTTGAGGGGAAGTCCCGGGGCCAACGTCCTGACTTTC. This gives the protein CASSLRGSPGANVLTF. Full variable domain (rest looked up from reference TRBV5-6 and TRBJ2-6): DAGVTQSPTHLIKTRGQQVTLRCSPKSGHDTVSWYQQALGQGPQFIFQYYEEEERQRGNFPDRFSGHQFPNYSSELNVNALLLGDSALYLCASSLRGSPGANVLTFGAGSRLTVL.

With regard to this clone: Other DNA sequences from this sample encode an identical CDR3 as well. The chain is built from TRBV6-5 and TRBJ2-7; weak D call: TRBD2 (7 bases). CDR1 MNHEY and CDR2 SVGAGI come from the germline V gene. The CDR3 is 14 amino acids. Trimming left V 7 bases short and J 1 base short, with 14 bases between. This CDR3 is CASTRGGGSYEQYF. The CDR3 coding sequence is TGTGCCAGCACCAGGGGCGGGGGATCCTACGAGCAGTACTTC.

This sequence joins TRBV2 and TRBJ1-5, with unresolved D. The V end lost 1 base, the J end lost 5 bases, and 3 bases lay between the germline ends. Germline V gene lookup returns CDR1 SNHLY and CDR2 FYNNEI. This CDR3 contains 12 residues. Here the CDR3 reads CASSEGYQPQHF. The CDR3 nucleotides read TGTGCCAGCAGTGAAGGGTATCAGCCCCAGCATTTT.

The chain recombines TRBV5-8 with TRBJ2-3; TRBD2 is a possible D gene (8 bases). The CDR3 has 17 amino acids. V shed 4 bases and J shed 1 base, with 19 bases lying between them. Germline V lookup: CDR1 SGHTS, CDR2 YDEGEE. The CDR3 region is CASSPSTGGGGTDTQYF. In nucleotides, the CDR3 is TGTGCCAGCAGCCCCTCTACGGGAGGGGGCGGCACAGATACGCAGTATTTT.

The CDR3 coding sequence is TGTGCCAGCAGCCAGAACGTAGGGATCGACAATGAGCAGTTCTTC. The encoded protein is CASSQNVGIDNEQFF. This chain links TRBV3-1 (or the pseudogene TRBV3-2) with TRBJ2-1; D unclear. Germline CDR1 LGHDT, CDR2 YNNKEL (reference sequence). CDR3 length: 15 amino acids. Trimming cost V 3 bases and J 5 bases, with 14 bases left between them.

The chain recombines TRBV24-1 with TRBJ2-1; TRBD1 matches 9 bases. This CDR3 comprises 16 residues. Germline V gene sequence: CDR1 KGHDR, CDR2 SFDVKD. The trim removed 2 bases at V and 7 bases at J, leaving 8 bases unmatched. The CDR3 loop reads CATSDSPGQGSNEQFF. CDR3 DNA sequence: TGTGCCACCAGTGATTCGCCGGGACAGGGCTCAAATGAGCAGTTCTTC.

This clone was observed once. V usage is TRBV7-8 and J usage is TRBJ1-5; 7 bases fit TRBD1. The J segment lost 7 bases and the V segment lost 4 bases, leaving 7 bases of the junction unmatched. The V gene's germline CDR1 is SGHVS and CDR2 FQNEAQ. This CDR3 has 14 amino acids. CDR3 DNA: TGTGCCAGCAGCTCGACAGGGAGCGGACAGCCCCAGCATTTT. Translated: CASSSTGSGQPQHF.

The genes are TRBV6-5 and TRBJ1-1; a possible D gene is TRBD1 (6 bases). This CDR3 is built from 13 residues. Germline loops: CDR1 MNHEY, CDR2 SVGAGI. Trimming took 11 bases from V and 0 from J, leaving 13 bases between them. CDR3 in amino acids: CAEGQPMNTEAFF. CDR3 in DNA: TGTGCCGAAGGACAGCCAATGAACACTGAAGCTTTCTTT.

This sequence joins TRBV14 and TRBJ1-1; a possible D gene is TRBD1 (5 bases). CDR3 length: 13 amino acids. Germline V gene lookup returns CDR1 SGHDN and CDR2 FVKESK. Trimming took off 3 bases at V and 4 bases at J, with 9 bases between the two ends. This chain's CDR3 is CASSQQGITEAFF. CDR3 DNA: TGTGCCAGCAGCCAGCAGGGAATCACTGAAGCTTTCTTT.

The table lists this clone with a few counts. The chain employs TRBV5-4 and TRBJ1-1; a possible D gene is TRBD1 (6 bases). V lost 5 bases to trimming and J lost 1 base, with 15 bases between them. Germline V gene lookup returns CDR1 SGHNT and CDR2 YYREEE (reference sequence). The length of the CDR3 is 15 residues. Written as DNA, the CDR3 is TGTGCCAGCAGAGGGGGACGGGGCCAGAACACTGAAGCTTTCTTT. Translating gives CASRGGRGQNTEAFF.

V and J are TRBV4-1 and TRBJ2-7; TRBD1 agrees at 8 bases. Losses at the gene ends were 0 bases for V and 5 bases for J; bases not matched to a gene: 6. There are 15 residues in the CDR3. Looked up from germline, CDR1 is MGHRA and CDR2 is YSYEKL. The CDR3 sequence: CASSQEAGGTDEQYF. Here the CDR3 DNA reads TGCGCCAGCAGCCAAGAAGCAGGGGGCACAGACGAGCAGTACTTC.

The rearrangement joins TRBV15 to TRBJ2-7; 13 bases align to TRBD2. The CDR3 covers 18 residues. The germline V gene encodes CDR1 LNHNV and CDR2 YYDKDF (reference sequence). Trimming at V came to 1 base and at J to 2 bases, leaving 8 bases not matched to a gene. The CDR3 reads CATSRATSGRAVTYEQYF. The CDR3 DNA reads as TGTGCCACCAGCAGAGCAACTAGCGGGAGGGCCGTCACCTACGAGCAGTACTTC.